This is a list of T cell receptor beta chains from one sample in a study of shared clonotypes between healthy human individuals. This table comes from immunoSEQ multiplex PCR, and its TCRdb copy is limited to in-frame clones, with some not included. The sample carries 500,000 to 650,000 clones, roughly four fifths recorded once. Sequenced: PBMCs. These receptors originate from a woman aged 40 to 49 in good health. Some clones in this sample may be carry-over from other donors' samples. Each CDR3 is given with its conserved first and last residue. The D gene is left open where the match is weak. Clone size is not always given. Where it is, it says once, few, many or a class for expanded clones.

.	13	TRBV6-6	TRBD2	TRBJ2-1	CASSRTSSGEQFF	TGTGCCAGCAGTCGGACTAGCTCTGGTGAGCAGTTCTTC
.	16	TRBV5-1	.	TRBJ2-2	CASSFRSGRGTGELFF	TGCGCCAGCAGCTTTAGGTCGGGCAGGGGCACCGGGGAGCTGTTTTTT
.	12	TRBV29-1	TRBD1	TRBJ1-2	CSADRGLRGYTF	TGCAGTGCCGACAGGGGGTTGAGAGGCTACACCTTC
.	16	TRBV5-1	TRBD2	TRBJ2-3	CASSLLTSGSLDTQYF	TGCGCCAGCAGCTTGTTGACTAGCGGGAGTCTAGATACGCAGTATTTT
.	15	TRBV5-8	TRBD1	TRBJ1-1	CASLKGTGWNTEAFF	TGTGCCAGCCTAAAAGGGACAGGATGGAACACTGAAGCTTTCTTT
.	14	TRBV6-1	.	TRBJ1-2	CASSEAAGEDGYTF	TGTGCCAGCAGTGAAGCGGCAGGGGAAGATGGCTACACCTTC
.	14	TRBV18	.	TRBJ1-2	CASSPSGRTYGYTF	TGTGCCAGCTCACCATCGGGCCGAACCTATGGCTACACCTTC
once	14	TRBV18	.	TRBJ1-4	CASSPDRSNEKLFF	TGTGCCAGCTCACCGGACAGATCTAATGAAAAACTGTTTTTT
many	13	TRBV19	.	TRBJ1-5	CASNLRGNQPQHF	TGTGCCAGTAACCTAAGAGGGAATCAGCCCCAGCATTTT
few	18	TRBV30	TRBD2	TRBJ2-5	CAWTLGLAAQVGQETQYF	TGTGCCTGGACCCTAGGACTAGCGGCCCAGGTGGGCCAAGAGACCCAGTACTTC
.	14	TRBV5-4	TRBD2	TRBJ2-1	CASTSRSGSDEQFF	TGTGCCAGCACCTCACGTAGCGGGAGCGATGAGCAGTTCTTC
few	13	TRBV9	.	TRBJ2-7	CASSVTPKGEQYF	TGTGCCAGCAGCGTTACCCCCAAAGGCGAGCAGTACTTC
.	18	TRBV27	TRBD1	TRBJ2-7	CASSLYGGTGAFSYEQYF	TGTGCCAGCAGTTTATATGGGGGGACAGGGGCTTTCTCCTACGAGCAGTACTTC
.	15	TRBV6-6	TRBD1	TRBJ2-5	CASRHPGTGIETQYF	TGTGCCAGCAGACACCCGGGGACAGGGATAGAGACCCAGTACTTC
.	18	TRBV7-2	.	TRBJ2-5	CASSLTGAGLLTKETQYF	TGTGCCAGCAGCTTAACGGGGGCTGGGCTTCTCACCAAAGAGACCCAGTACTTC
few	16	TRBV7-8	TRBD1	TRBJ1-1	CASSYFGTDQNTEAFF	TGTGCCAGCAGCTACTTCGGGACAGACCAGAACACTGAAGCTTTCTTT
once	12	TRBV7-2	.	TRBJ2-5	CASSTPQGPQYF	TGTGCCAGCAGCACACCTCAGGGACCCCAGTACTTC
.	15	TRBV5-4	TRBD2	TRBJ2-3	CASSSGLAGVDTQYF	TGTGCCAGCAGCTCAGGACTAGCGGGAGTAGATACGCAGTATTTT
.	15	TRBV7-3	.	TRBJ2-5	CASSSTGILVETQYF	TGTGCCAGCAGCTCAACAGGGATCTTGGTAGAGACCCAGTACTTC
.	13	TRBV5-4	.	TRBJ2-5	CASSLRARETQYF	TGTGCCAGCAGCTTAAGGGCGAGGGAGACCCAGTACTTC
once	13	TRBV28	.	TRBJ2-3	CASTDTSTDTQYF	TGTGCCAGTACTGACACTAGCACAGATACGCAGTATTTT
few	13	TRBV30	.	TRBJ1-1	CAWSVLGNTEAFF	TGTGCCTGGAGTGTACTTGGGAACACTGAAGCTTTCTTT
.	14	TRBV27	TRBD1	TRBJ2-2	CASRLGQGTGELFF	TGTGCCAGCAGATTAGGACAGGGCACCGGGGAGCTGTTTTTT
many	15	TRBV6-6	.	TRBJ2-1	CASSYAPGGTNEQFF	TGTGCCAGCAGTTACGCTCCCGGAGGGACCAATGAGCAGTTCTTC
.	14	TRBV7-3	.	TRBJ1-1	CASSATPGTTEAFF	TGTGCCAGCAGCGCCACGCCCGGGACCACTGAAGCTTTCTTT
.	17	TRBV7-9	TRBD1	TRBJ2-4	CASSLTRTGARENIQYF	TGTGCCAGCAGCTTAACCCGGACAGGGGCACGGGAAAACATTCAGTACTTC
few	12	TRBV6-5	.	TRBJ2-3	CASSYSGDTQYF	TGTGCCAGCAGTTACTCGGGAGATACGCAGTATTTT
.	14	TRBV7-9	TRBD1	TRBJ1-2	CASSLVPTGEGYTF	TGTGCCAGCAGCTTAGTCCCGACAGGGGAAGGCTACACCTTC
few	15	TRBV5-1	TRBD2	TRBJ2-1	CASSPAGGSYNEQFF	TGCGCCAGCAGCCCCGCGGGAGGGTCCTACAATGAGCAGTTCTTC
many	16	TRBV4-1	.	TRBJ1-3	CASSPHRGPSGNTIYF	TGCGCCAGCAGCCCTCACCGGGGGCCGTCTGGAAACACCATATATTTT
.	12	TRBV7-2	.	TRBJ2-7	CASSLDLYEQYF	TGTGCCAGCAGCTTAGATCTCTACGAGCAGTACTTC
.	12	TRBV18	.	TRBJ2-1	CASSLGNNEQFF	TGTGCCAGCTCTCTCGGCAACAATGAGCAGTTCTTC
many	16	TRBV5-4	.	TRBJ2-1	CASSLGGAQDYNEQFF	TGTGCCAGCAGCTTAGGCGGGGCCCAAGACTACAATGAGCAGTTCTTC
.	12	TRBV2	.	TRBJ2-7	CASSEGVYEQYF	TGTGCCAGCAGTGAAGGGGTCTACGAGCAGTACTTC
.	13	TRBV27	.	TRBJ2-1	CASSLARYNEQFF	TGTGCCAGCAGTTTAGCTAGATACAATGAGCAGTTCTTC
.	19	TRBV9	TRBD2	TRBJ2-3	CASSAVVGGRRSSTDTQYF	TGTGCCAGCAGCGCCGTAGTGGGCGGGAGGCGTTCTAGCACAGATACGCAGTATTTT
.	14	TRBV7-2	TRBD1	TRBJ2-4	CASSLSAGGNIQYF	TGTGCCAGCAGCTTGTCGGCAGGGGGAAACATTCAGTACTTC
.	11	TRBV30	.	TRBJ1-1	CAWSTAGTAFF	TGTGCCTGGAGTACGGCGGGGACGGCTTTCTTT
.	14	TRBV15	.	TRBJ2-1	CATSRTPRGNEQFF	TGTGCCACCAGCAGAACCCCAAGGGGCAATGAGCAGTTCTTC
once	16	TRBV5-4	TRBD2	TRBJ2-5	CASGPPTSGKLETQYF	TGTGCCAGCGGCCCCCCTACTAGCGGGAAGCTGGAGACCCAGTACTTC
.	12	TRBV7-9	.	TRBJ2-7	CASSLTSYEQYF	TGTGCCAGCAGCTTGACTAGCTACGAGCAGTACTTC
.	17	TRBV9	TRBD1	TRBJ2-6	CASSVGTGGTGANVLTF	TGTGCCAGCAGCGTAGGTACAGGGGGAACTGGGGCCAACGTCCTGACTTTC
.	12	TRBV7-9	.	TRBJ1-1	CASSSRWGEAFF	TGTGCCAGCAGCTCAAGGTGGGGCGAAGCTTTCTTT
.	17	TRBV7-9	TRBD2	TRBJ2-5	CASSDGVLAGPQETQYF	TGTGCCAGCAGCGACGGAGTACTAGCGGGTCCACAAGAGACCCAGTACTTC
.	15	TRBV7-3	.	TRBJ2-3	CASSLERAVTYTQYF	TGTGCCAGCAGCTTAGAGCGGGCGGTCACCTATACGCAGTATTTT
.	16	TRBV4-1	TRBD1	TRBJ2-7	CASSPWIGRGTYEQYF	TGCGCCAGCAGCCCCTGGATTGGCAGGGGGACCTACGAGCAGTACTTC
.	15	TRBV7-9	TRBD1	TRBJ1-1	CASSLAGQGHPEAFF	TGTGCCAGCAGCTTAGCGGGACAGGGTCATCCTGAAGCTTTCTTT
.	14	TRBV6-5	TRBD1	TRBJ1-1	CASSVTGTNTEAFF	TGTGCCAGCAGTGTGACAGGGACCAACACTGAAGCTTTCTTT
few	13	TRBV2	TRBD2	TRBJ2-3	CASTRLAGDTQYF	TGTGCCAGCACCCGACTAGCGGGAGATACGCAGTATTTT
.	13	TRBV15	.	TRBJ2-1	CATSGGAYNEQFF	TGTGCCACCAGCGGAGGGGCCTACAATGAGCAGTTCTTC
.	14	TRBV2	.	TRBJ1-2	CASSDGVIKYGYTF	TGTGCCAGCAGTGATGGGGTCATCAAATATGGCTACACCTTC
.	17	TRBV7-3	TRBD2	TRBJ2-1	CASSSSSGSVSYNEQFF	TGTGCCAGCAGCTCTTCTAGCGGGAGTGTCTCCTACAATGAGCAGTTCTTC
.	15	TRBV27	TRBD1	TRBJ2-5	CASSPGDRHSETQYF	TGTGCCAGCAGTCCGGGGGACAGGCATTCGGAGACCCAGTACTTC
.	15	TRBV2	.	TRBJ1-2	CASSGVWTADYGYTF	TGTGCCAGCAGTGGCGTATGGACAGCGGACTATGGCTACACCTTC
.	14	TRBV18	.	TRBJ2-2	CASSGPRNTGELFF	TGTGCCAGCTCGGGACCACGGAACACCGGGGAGCTGTTTTTT
.	14	TRBV11-2	TRBD1	TRBJ1-5	CASSKQGYNQPQHF	TGTGCCAGCAGCAAACAGGGGTACAATCAGCCCCAGCATTTT